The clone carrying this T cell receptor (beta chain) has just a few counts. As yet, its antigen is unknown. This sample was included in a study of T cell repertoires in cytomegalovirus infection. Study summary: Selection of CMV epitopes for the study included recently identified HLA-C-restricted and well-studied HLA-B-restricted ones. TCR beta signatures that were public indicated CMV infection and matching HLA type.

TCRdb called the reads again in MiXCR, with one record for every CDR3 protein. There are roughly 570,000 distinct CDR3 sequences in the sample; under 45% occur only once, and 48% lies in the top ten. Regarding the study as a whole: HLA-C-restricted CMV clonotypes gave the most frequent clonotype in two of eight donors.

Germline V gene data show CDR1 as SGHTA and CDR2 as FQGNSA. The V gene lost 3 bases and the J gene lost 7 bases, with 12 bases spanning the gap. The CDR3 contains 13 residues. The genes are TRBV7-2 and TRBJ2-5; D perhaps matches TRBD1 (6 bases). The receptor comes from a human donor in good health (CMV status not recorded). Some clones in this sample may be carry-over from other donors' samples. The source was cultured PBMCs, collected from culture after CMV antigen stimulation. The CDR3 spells CASSLGQSGTQYF. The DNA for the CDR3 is TGTGCCAGCAGCTTGGGACAAAGCGGGACCCAGTACTTC.